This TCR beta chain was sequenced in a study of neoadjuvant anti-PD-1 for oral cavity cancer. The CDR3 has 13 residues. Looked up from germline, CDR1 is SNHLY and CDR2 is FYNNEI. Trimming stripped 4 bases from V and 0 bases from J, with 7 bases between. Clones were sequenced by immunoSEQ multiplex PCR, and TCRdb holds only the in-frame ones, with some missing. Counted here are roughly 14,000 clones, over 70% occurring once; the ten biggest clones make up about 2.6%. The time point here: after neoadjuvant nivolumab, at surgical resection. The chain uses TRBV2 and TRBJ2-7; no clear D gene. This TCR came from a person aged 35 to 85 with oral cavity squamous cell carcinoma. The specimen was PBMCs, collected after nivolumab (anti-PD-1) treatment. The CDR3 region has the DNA TGTGCCAGCAGTGGGGTGAGCTCCTACGAGCAGTACTTC. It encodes CASSGVSSYEQYF.